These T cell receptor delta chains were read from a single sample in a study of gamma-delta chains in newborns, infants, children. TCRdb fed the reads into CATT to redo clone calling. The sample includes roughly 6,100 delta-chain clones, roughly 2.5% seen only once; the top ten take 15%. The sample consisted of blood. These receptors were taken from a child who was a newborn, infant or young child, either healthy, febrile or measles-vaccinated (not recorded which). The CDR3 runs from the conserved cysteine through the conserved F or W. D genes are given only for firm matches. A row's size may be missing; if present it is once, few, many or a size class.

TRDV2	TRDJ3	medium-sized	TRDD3	CACDTVGDMTWDTRQMFF	TGTGCCTGTGACACCGTTGGGGATATGACCTGGGACACCCGACAGATGTTTTTC
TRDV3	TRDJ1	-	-	CAISLLRTGRPHTDKLIF	TGTGCCATAAGTCTTCTACGTACTGGTAGACCACACACCGATAAACTCATCTTT
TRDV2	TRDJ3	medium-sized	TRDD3	CACDTGGYGGSSWDTRQMFF	TGTGCCTGTGACACCGGGGGATACGGGGGAAGCTCCTGGGACACCCGACAGATGTTTTTC
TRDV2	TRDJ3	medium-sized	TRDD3	CACDTADGGYTPSWDTRQMFF	TGTGCCTGTGACACCGCTGATGGGGGATATACCCCCTCCTGGGACACCCGACAGATGTTTTTC
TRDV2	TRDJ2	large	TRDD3	CACDTVGDPTAQLFF	TGTGCCTGTGACACCGTGGGGGATCCGACAGCACAACTCTTCTTT
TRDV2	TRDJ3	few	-	CACDTGWGTGSWDTRQMFF	TGTGCCTGTGACACCGGCTGGGGAACTGGGTCCTGGGACACCCGACAGATGTTTTTC
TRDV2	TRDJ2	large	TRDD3	CACDTLGDTAQLFF	TGTGCCTGTGACACACTGGGGGATACAGCACAACTCTTCTTT
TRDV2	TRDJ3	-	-	CACDTWGPSSWDARQMFF	TGTGCCTGTGACACCTGGGGGCCCAGCTCCTGGGACGCCCGACAGATGTTTTTC
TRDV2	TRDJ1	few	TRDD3	CACDTLRLGDTDTDKLIF	TGTGCCTGTGACACACTCAGACTGGGGGATACGGACACCGATAAACTCATCTTT
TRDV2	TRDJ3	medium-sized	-	CACDTAGVSSWDTRQMFF	TGTGCCTGTGACACCGCGGGGGTTAGCTCCTGGGACACCCGACAGATGTTTTTC
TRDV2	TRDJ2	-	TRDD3	CACDIPGDTTAQLFF	TGTGCCTGTGACATACCGGGGGATACTACAGCACAACTCTTCTTT
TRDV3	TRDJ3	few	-	CAFGRGVRSWDTRQIFF	TGTGCCTTTGGGCGCGGGGTACGCTCCTGGGACACCCGACAGATTTTTTTC
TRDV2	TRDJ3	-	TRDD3	CACDAVLGGSWDTRQMFF	TGTGCCTGTGACGCCGTACTGGGGGGCTCCTGGGACACCCGGCAGATGTTTTTC
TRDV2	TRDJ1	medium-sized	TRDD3	CACDTVPTIRGIGDKLIF	TGTGCCTGTGACACCGTTCCGACAATAAGGGGGATCGGCGATAAACTCATCTTT
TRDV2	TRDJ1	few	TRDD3	CACDILLGDPRYTDKLIF	TGTGCCTGTGACATACTACTGGGGGACCCCCGATACACCGATAAACTCATCTTT
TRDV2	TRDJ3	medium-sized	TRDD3	CACDSTGASSWDTRQMFF	TGTGCCTGTGACAGTACTGGGGCAAGCTCCTGGGACACCCGACAGATGTTTTTC
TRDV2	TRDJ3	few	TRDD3	CACDKAGGFSSWDTRQMFF	TGTGCCTGTGACAAAGCTGGGGGATTCAGCTCCTGGGACACCCGACAGATGTTTTTC
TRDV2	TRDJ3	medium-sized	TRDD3	CACDTVGDGAWDTRQMFF	TGTGCCTGTGACACCGTGGGGGATGGCGCCTGGGACACCCGACAGATGTTTTTC
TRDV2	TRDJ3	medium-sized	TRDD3	CACDTWGIESSWDTRQMFF	TGTGCCTGTGACACCTGGGGGATTGAAAGCTCCTGGGACACCCGACAGATGTTTTTC
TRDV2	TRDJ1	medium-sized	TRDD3	CACDSLGDYTDKLIF	TGTGCCTGTGATTCCTTGGGGGACTACACCGATAAACTCATCTTT
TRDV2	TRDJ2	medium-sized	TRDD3	CACDGLGVGLTAQLFF	TGTGCCTGTGACGGACTGGGGGTAGGATTGACAGCACAACTCTTCTTT
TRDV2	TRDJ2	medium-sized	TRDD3	CACDPVLGSTLTAQLFF	TGTGCCTGTGACCCAGTACTGGGGTCTACTTTGACAGCACAACTCTTCTTT
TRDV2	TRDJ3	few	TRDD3	CACAWGYSWDTRQMFF	TGTGCCTGTGCCTGGGGATACTCCTGGGACACCCGCCAGATGTTTTTC
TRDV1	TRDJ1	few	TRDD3	CALGKRAVQGYAYLGYTDKLIF	TGTGCTCTTGGGAAAAGGGCGGTCCAGGGATACGCGTATCTGGGGTACACCGATAAACTCATCTTT
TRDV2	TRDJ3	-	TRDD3	CACDTVGDSSWGTRQMFF	TGTGCCTGCGACACCGTGGGGGATAGCTCCTGGGGCACCCGACAGATGTTTTTC
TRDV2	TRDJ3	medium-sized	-	CACDTADPSSWDTRQMFF	TGTGCCTGTGACACCGCGGATCCAAGCTCCTGGGACACCCGACAGATGTTTTTC
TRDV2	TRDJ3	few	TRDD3	CACDTVPVLGDTSSWDTRQMFF	TGTGCCTGTGACACCGTACCGGTACTGGGGGACACAAGCTCCTGGGACACCCGACAGATGTTTTTC
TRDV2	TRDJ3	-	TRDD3	CACDTLGVSSWDTRQMFF	TGTGCCTGTGACACGCTGGGGGTCAGCTCCTGGGACACCCGACAGATGTTTTTC
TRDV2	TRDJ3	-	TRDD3	CACDKLGDTSSWDTRQMFF	TGTGCCTGTGACAAGCTGGGGGATACGAGCTCCTGGGACACCCGACAGATGTTTTTC
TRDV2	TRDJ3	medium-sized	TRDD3	CACDAVLGDTPFWDTRQMFF	TGTGCCTGTGACGCCGTACTGGGGGATACGCCTTTCTGGGACACCCGACAGATGTTTTTC
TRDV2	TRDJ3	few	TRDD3	CACDTVSWGIHPWDTRQMFF	TGTGCCTGTGACACCGTCAGCTGGGGGATACACCCCTGGGACACCCGACAGATGTTTTTC
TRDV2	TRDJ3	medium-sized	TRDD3	CACDSWGIPSSWDTRQMFF	TGTGCCTGTGACTCCTGGGGGATACCTAGCTCCTGGGACACCCGACAGATGTTTTTC
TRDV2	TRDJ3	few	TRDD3	CACDVLGSTNSWDTRQMFF	TGTGCCTGTGACGTACTGGGGTCAACAAACTCCTGGGACACCCGACAGATGTTTTTC
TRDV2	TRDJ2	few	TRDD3	CACDKWGDKAQLFF	TGTGCCTGTGACAAATGGGGGGATAAGGCACAACTCTTCTTT
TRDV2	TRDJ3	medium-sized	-	CACDTGTSFSWDTRQMFF	TGTGCCTGTGACACCGGTACTAGTTTCTCCTGGGACACCCGACAGATGTTTTTC
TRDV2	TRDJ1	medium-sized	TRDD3	CACDHLVGDTDKLIF	TGTGCCTGTGACCACCTTGTGGGGGATACCGATAAACTCATCTTT
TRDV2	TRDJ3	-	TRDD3	CACDRLGDTTWDTRQMFF	TGTGCCTGTGACAGACTGGGGGATACGACCTGGGACACCCGACAGATGTTTTTC
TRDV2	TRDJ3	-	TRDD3	CACDIVLGDTQARSWDTRQMFF	TGTGCCTGTGACATCGTACTGGGGGATACGCAGGCCCGCTCCTGGGACACCCGACAGATGTTTTTC
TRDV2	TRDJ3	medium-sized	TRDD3	CACDTVIGGYPWDTRQMFF	TGTGCCTGTGACACCGTGATTGGGGGATACCCCTGGGACACCCGACAGATGTTTTTC
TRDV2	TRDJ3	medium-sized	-	CACDTVGPSSWDTRQMFF	TGTGCCTGTGACACCGTTGGGCCAAGCTCCTGGGACACCCGACAGATGTTTTTC
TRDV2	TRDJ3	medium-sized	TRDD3	CACDHTGGPSSWDTRQMFF	TGTGCCTGTGACCATACTGGGGGCCCTAGCTCCTGGGACACCCGACAGATGTTTTTC
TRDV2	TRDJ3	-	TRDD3	CACDTWGTNSWDTRQMFF	TGTGCCTGTGACACCTGGGGGACCAATTCCTGGGACACCCGACAGATGTTTTTC
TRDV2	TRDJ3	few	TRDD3	CACDPVLGDTLSWDTRQMFF	TGTGCCTGTGACCCTGTACTGGGGGATACCCTATCCTGGGACACCCGCCAGATGTTTTTC
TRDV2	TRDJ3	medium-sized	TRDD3	CACDLTGGSWDTRQMFF	TGTGCCTGTGACCTTACTGGGGGATCCTGGGACACCCGACAGATGTTTTTC
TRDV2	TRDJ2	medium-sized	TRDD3	CACDPLGDRDPALTAQLFF	TGTGCCTGTGACCCACTGGGGGATAGGGATCCTGCTTTGACAGCACAACTCTTCTTT
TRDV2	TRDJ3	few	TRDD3	CACDTAWGPSSWDTRQMFF	TGTGCCTGTGACACCGCCTGGGGGCCGAGCTCCTGGGACACCCGACAGATGTTTTTC
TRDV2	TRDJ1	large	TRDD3	CACDVLGDTDTDKLIF	TGTGCCTGTGATGTACTGGGGGATACTGACACCGATAAACTCATCTTT
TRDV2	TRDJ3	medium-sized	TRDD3	CACDSTGGPSSWDTRQMFF	TGTGCCTGTGACTCTACTGGGGGCCCTAGCTCCTGGGACACCCGACAGATGTTTTTC
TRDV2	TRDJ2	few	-	CACDPILGSSALTAQLFF	TGTGCCTGTGACCCTATATTGGGGTCCTCTGCTTTGACAGCACAACTATTCTTT
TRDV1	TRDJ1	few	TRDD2	CALGPSLNSYVNTDKLIF	TGTGCTCTTGGCCCGAGTTTAAATTCCTACGTGAACACCGATAAACTCATCTTT
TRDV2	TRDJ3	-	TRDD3	CACDLLGDTDSWDTRQTFF	TGTGCCTGTGATTTACTGGGGGATACGGACTCCTGGGACACCCGACAGACGTTTTTC
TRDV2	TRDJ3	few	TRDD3	CACDTVLGDKSSLDTRQMFF	TGTGCCTGTGACACCGTGCTAGGGGATAAAAGCTCCTTGGACACCCGACAGATGTTTTTC
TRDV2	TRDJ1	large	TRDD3	CACEYWGTDKLIF	TGTGCCTGTGAGTACTGGGGGACCGATAAACTCATCTTT